What follows are 2 T cell receptor beta chains derived from one specimen sequenced in a study of regulatory T cells in long-lasting Graves disease. Arm-PCR of CDR3 regions and iRepertoire HTBI primers were used to build TCR beta libraries. One entry per CDR3 protein results from TCRdb running MiXCR on the multiplex PCR reads. The data contain 250,000 to 300,000 distinct CDR3 sequences, 22% of them singletons. Noted time point: persistent/refractory GD, antithyroid drugs over 5 years with positive TRAb. Extracted RNA from PBMCs served as the source of the TCR library. The source material was peripheral blood mononuclear cells (PBMCs), sampled when the disease was refractory, from a patient treated with antithyroid drugs. Receptor source: a female donor with Graves disease.

This clonotype has at least ten counts. The chain uses TRBV7-9 and TRBJ2-7; D ambiguous. The CDR3 covers 13 residues. From germline, CDR1 is SEHNR and CDR2 FQNEAQ (reference sequence). V lost 5 bases to trimming and J lost 2 bases, with 10 bases between them. The DNA of the CDR3 is TGTGCCAGCAGCGTTGGGAATACCTACGAGCAGTACTTC. The encoded protein is CASSVGNTYEQYF.

This clonotype was seen at least ten times. The chain recombines TRBV10-3 with TRBJ2-7, with 7 nucleotides matching TRBD1. Trimming cost V 5 bases and J 5 bases; bases outside gene matches: 6. This CDR3 has 13 residues. CDR1 and CDR2 (germline): ENHRY, SYGVKD. CDR3 region: CAISLTGNNEQYF. CDR3 sequence (DNA): TGTGCCATCAGTCTGACAGGGAACAACGAGCAGTACTTC.